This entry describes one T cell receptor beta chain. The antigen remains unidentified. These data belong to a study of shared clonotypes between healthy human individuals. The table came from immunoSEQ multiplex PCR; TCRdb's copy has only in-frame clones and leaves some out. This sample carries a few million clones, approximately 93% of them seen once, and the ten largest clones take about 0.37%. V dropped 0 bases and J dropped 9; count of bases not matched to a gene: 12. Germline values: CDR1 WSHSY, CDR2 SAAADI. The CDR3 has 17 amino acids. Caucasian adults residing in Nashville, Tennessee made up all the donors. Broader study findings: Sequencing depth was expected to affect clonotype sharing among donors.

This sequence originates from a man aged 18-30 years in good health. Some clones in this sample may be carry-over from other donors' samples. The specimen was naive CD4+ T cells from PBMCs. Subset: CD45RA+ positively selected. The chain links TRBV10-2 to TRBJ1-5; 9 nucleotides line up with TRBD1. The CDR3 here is CASSESKAGQGRRPQHF. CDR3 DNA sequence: TGCGCCAGCAGTGAGTCGAAGGCCGGACAGGGGCGGCGGCCCCAGCATTTT.